A single sample gave rise to the 17 T cell receptor beta chains below, sequenced in a study of shared clonotypes between healthy human individuals. Clones were read by immunoSEQ multiplex PCR, and TCRdb kept only the in-frame ones, dropping some. The sample lists approximately 1,500,000 clones, more than 95% occurring once. Sample: naive CD4+ T cells sorted from blood. Subset indicated: CD45RA+ positively selected. Receptors were obtained from a man aged 25 to 40 in good health.

The chain carries TRBV11-2 and TRBJ2-1, with 9 bases matching TRBD2. The CDR3 sequence is 13 residues long. Germline V CDR1 and CDR2: SGHAT, FQNNGV. V shed 5 bases, J shed 9 bases, and the junction held 5 bases outside the gene matches. The DNA for the CDR3 is TGTGCCAGCAGCCATGTTAGCGGGAGTGAGCAGTTCTTC. This sequence encodes CASSHVSGSEQFF.

The chain couples TRBV7-6 to TRBJ2-1, with 11 bases that match TRBD2. There are 16 residues in the CDR3. V was clipped by 5 bases and J by 7 bases; unmatched bases: 10. CDR1 SGHVS and CDR2 FNYEAQ come from the germline V gene. The CDR3 region has the DNA TGTGCCAGCAGCCCCGCCAGACTAGCGGGAACTAATGAGCAGTTCTTC. Protein product: CASSPARLAGTNEQFF.

V is TRBV5-1 and J is TRBJ2-4; tentatively, D is TRBD1 (6 bases). CDR1 and CDR2 (germline): SGHRS, YFSETQ. This CDR3 is 16 amino acids long. V was pared by 4 bases and J by 0 bases, with 14 bases between. CDR3 nucleotide sequence: TGCGCCAGCAGCCCATACGCAGGGGAAGCCAAAAACATTCAGTACTTC. Protein product: CASSPYAGEAKNIQYF.

This sequence joins TRBV4-1 and TRBJ2-7; 9 bases are shared with TRBD2. V lost 6 bases and J lost 4; bases outside the gene matches: 10. Germline assignment: CDR1 MGHRA and CDR2 YSYEKL. CDR3 length: 15 residues. In DNA, the CDR3 is TGCGCCAGCAGTAGTTTAGCGGGAGTATCATACGAGCAGTACTTC. Translated, it gives CASSSLAGVSYEQYF.

This chain joins TRBV14 and TRBJ2-5; 9 bases align to TRBD2. The CDR3 spans 16 residues. After removal of 1 base from V and 4 bases from J, the junction contained 7 bases not matched to a gene. The germline V gene has CDR1 SGHDN and CDR2 FVKESK. The CDR3 DNA reads TGTGCCAGCAGCCAAGTGGGACTAGCTTGGAGAGAGACCCAGTACTTC. This codes for CASSQVGLAWRETQYF.

This sequence joins TRBV6-1 and TRBJ1-2; D is perhaps TRBD1 (5 bases). The CDR3 extends over 13 amino acids. Germline values: CDR1 MNHNS, CDR2 SASEGT. The ends were cut back, 4 bases at V and 3 bases at J, with 9 bases in the middle. The CDR3 region has the DNA TGTGCCAGCAGTGTTCGCAGGGACTATGGCTACACCTTC. Its translation: CASSVRRDYGYTF.

V and J are TRBV30 and TRBJ2-1; 9 bases fit TRBD2. CDR3 length equals 15 residues. The germline V gene has CDR1 GTSNPN and CDR2 SVGIG (reference sequence). Germline trimming cut 2 bases from V and 9 bases from J; bases unmatched to any gene: 11. The CDR3 protein is CAWSLALAGSIEQFF. For the CDR3, the DNA is TGTGCCTGGAGTCTTGCCCTAGCGGGATCGATTGAGCAGTTCTTC.

The V and J genes are TRBV30 and TRBJ1-1, with unresolved D. The CDR3 is 11 amino acids. Trimming removed 5 bases from V and 4 bases from J, with 8 bases in between. Germline CDR1 reads GTSNPN; CDR2 reads SVGIG (reference sequence). The CDR3 here is CAWGIGTEAFF. In DNA form, the CDR3 reads TGTGCCTGGGGGATAGGCACTGAAGCTTTCTTT.

The rearrangement uses TRBV7-8 and TRBJ1-5; maybe TRBD1 (5 bases). CDR3 length: 13 residues. The germline CDR1 and CDR2 sequences are SGHVS and FQNEAQ. V shed 1 base and J shed 5 bases, with 6 bases lying between them. CDR3 nucleotide sequence: TGTGCCAGCAGCTTAGGGGGGGATCAGCCCCAGCATTTT. It is translated as CASSLGGDQPQHF.

This chain links TRBV14 with TRBJ2-7, with 10 bases aligning to TRBD2. The CDR3 has 15 residues. J gave up 4 bases and V 4 bases, and 7 bases lay outside the gene matches. Germline CDR1 and CDR2: SGHDN and FVKESK. CDR3 sequence (DNA): TGTGCCAGCAGCCTTCAAGCGGGAGGGGCTTACGAGCAGTACTTC. Protein product: CASSLQAGGAYEQYF.

The V and J genes are TRBV11-2 and TRBJ2-1; 9 bases map to TRBD2. The trim removed 5 bases at V and 1 base at J, leaving 6 bases unmatched. The CDR3 contains 16 residues. Germline CDR1 is SGHAT and CDR2 is FQNNGV. CDR3 loop: CASSLLAGPSYNEQFF. DNA for the CDR3: TGTGCCAGCAGCCTCCTAGCGGGGCCATCCTACAATGAGCAGTTCTTC.

This chain links TRBV11-1 with TRBJ2-7; tentatively, D is TRBD2 (5 bases). Looked up from germline, CDR1 is SGHAT and CDR2 is FQDESV (reference sequence). The CDR3 runs to 14 residues. V dropped 4 bases and J dropped 2 bases, with 12 bases sitting between them. The CDR3 reads CASSSSGFAYEQYF. CDR3 nucleotide sequence: TGTGCCAGCAGCTCCTCGGGATTCGCCTACGAGCAGTACTTC.

This chain connects TRBV15 to TRBJ2-5; D perhaps matches TRBD2 (6 bases). Trimming stripped 3 bases from V and 1 base from J, with 12 bases between. This CDR3 spans 15 amino acids. Germline-derived CDR1 and CDR2 are LNHNV and YYDKDF (reference sequence). The CDR3 region has the DNA TGTGCCACCAGCAGGGTCGGGAGACTCCAAGAGACCCAGTACTTC. Protein sequence: CATSRVGRLQETQYF.

The chain employs TRBV27 and TRBJ1-2, with 8 bases matching TRBD1. V lost 2 bases and J lost 3; bases outside the gene matches: 11. This CDR3 has 17 residues. Germline V gene lookup returns CDR1 MNHEY and CDR2 SMNVEV (reference sequence). CDR3 amino acids: CASSLAPGRTGYYGYTF. The CDR3 DNA is TGTGCCAGCAGTTTAGCCCCCGGTAGGACAGGGTACTATGGCTACACCTTC.

The chain links TRBV5-5 to TRBJ2-1; D might be TRBD2 (5 bases). The CDR3 loop spans 16 amino acids. The V end was cut by 6 bases, the J end by 3 bases, with 19 bases between. Germline CDR1 reads SGHKS; CDR2 reads YYEKEE (reference sequence). The CDR3 loop reads CASIPDGGSFYNEQFF. In nucleotides, the CDR3 is TGTGCCAGCATACCCGACGGAGGTAGCTTCTACAATGAGCAGTTCTTC.

V gene TRBV13 combines with J gene TRBJ2-3; 8 bases line up with TRBD2. J gave up 2 bases and V 0 bases, and 4 bases lay outside the gene matches. Germline V gene lookup returns CDR1 PRHDT and CDR2 FYEKMQ (reference sequence). There are 16 residues in the CDR3. The DNA for the CDR3 is TGTGCCAGCAGCTTAGGCATCGGACTAGCCACAGATACGCAGTATTTT. It specifies CASSLGIGLATDTQYF.

The gene calls are TRBV5-1 and TRBJ2-1; D is unresolved. Germline CDR1 and CDR2: SGHRS and YFSETQ. The CDR3 length is 14 residues. V lost 4 bases and J lost 5, with 13 bases in between. The CDR3 is CASSPPRGDNEQFF. The CDR3 DNA reads TGCGCCAGCAGCCCCCCCCGTGGGGACAATGAGCAGTTCTTC.